This T cell receptor (beta chain) was profiled in a study of CDR3 diversity in severe acne. TCRdb recomputed calls from the PCR reads with MiXCR, one row per CDR3 protein. The sample lists fewer than 90,000 distinct CDR3 sequences, around 49% occurring once. There are 14 residues in the CDR3. V dropped 6 bases and J dropped 0; count of bases not matched to a gene: 7. Germline CDR1 DFQATT, CDR2 SNEGSKA (reference sequence). This sequence joins TRBV20-1 and TRBJ1-1; 7 bases match TRBD1. This sequence originates from a male donor in good health, without acne. The sequenced material came from blood. This CDR3 is CSAPGQALNTEAFF. CDR3 nucleotides: TGCAGTGCCCCTGGACAGGCGTTGAACACTGAAGCTTTCTTT.